This TCR beta chain derives from a study of neurological immune-mediated disorders. Study-wide results and limits: HTLV-1-associated myelopathy had the most TCR clonal expansion, while multiple sclerosis had the least, a level that fell below healthy controls.

From 15-18 subjects, over 180 million TCR-beta sequences were obtained in each sequencing run. TCRdb used MiXCR to reprocess the 5' RACE reads, holding one entry per CDR3 protein. The table shows around 50,000 distinct CDR3 sequences, with 3% to 4% occurring only once. In its sample, this clonotype was seen many times. Its antigen is currently unknown. Germline CDR1 reads SGHRS; CDR2 reads YFSETQ. V lost 4 bases, J lost 4 bases, and 12 bases lay in between. CDR3 length equals 15 residues. The chain has TRBV5-1 and TRBJ1-6; D is unresolved. The source is a man aged 55-75 years with multiple sclerosis. The material sequenced was PBMCs. In DNA form, the CDR3 reads TGCGCCAGCAGCCCGGAAGGCGGATATAATTCACCCCTCCACTTT. Translation: CASSPEGGYNSPLHF.